This T cell receptor (beta chain) was sequenced during a study of PD-1 blockade in mismatch repair-deficient tumors. On the study more broadly: Enrolled 2013-2016, patients had progressing, pretreated mismatch repair-deficient cancers of 12 to 13 types. Study observations and caveats: Tumor-resident clones, often undetectable pretreatment in blood, expanded then contracted after pembrolizumab.

Every patient had mismatch repair deficiency by PCR or immunohistochemistry. The TCR-sequenced patients were a few responders to pembrolizumab. With V trimmed by 4 bases and J by 8 bases, 4 bases remained unmatched. The CDR3 consists of 14 residues. The germline V gene encodes CDR1 SGHAT and CDR2 FQNNGV. Assay used: immunoSEQ multiplex PCR; TCRdb lists only in-frame clones, some missing. The table lists 60,000 to 70,000 clones, about 91% of them singletons. Points on this clone: The antigen is not known.

The origin of this receptor is an adult with mismatch repair-deficient cancer. The chain carries TRBV11-2 and TRBJ1-4; TRBD1 aligns across 10 bases. The sample in question was peripheral blood, obtained 52 weeks after starting pembrolizumab. The CDR3 loop reads CASSWDRGGEKLFF. As DNA, the CDR3 is TGTGCCAGCAGCTGGGACAGGGGAGGCGAAAAACTGTTTTTT. Together with reference TRBV11-2 and TRBJ1-4, the CDR3 gives the full variable domain: EAGVAQSPRYKIIEKRQSVAFWCNPISGHATLYWYQQILGQGPKLLIQFQNNGVVDDSQLPKDRFSAERLKGVDSTLKIQPAKLEDSAVYLCASSWDRGGEKLFFGSGTQLSVL.